Following are 15 T cell receptor beta chains from one sample sequenced in a study of regulatory T cells in long-lasting Graves disease (dated by TCRdb to 2020 to 2022). Libraries were prepared through multiplex PCR. Sequencing relied on an Illumina HiSeq 4000. iRepertoire HTBI primers and Arm-PCR amplification of CDR3 regions were used to construct TCR beta libraries. The public reads were quality trimmed at Q25 with fastp and then assembled into clones with MiXCR by TCRdb, keeping productive beta chains. Rows matching on CDR3 protein sequence are summarized as one entry with the most common DNA and genes. In this sample the table shows 250,000 to 400,000 distinct CDR3 sequences, approximately 20% of which occur a single time. Jointly, the top ten make up about 38% of the sample. The meaning of the sample's time point label: newly diagnosed GD, antithyroid drugs for less than 3 months. For both TCR sequencing and RNA sequencing, RNA was extracted from PBMCs in TRIzol.

The material sequenced was peripheral blood mononuclear cells (PBMCs), taken at new diagnosis, from a patient treated with antithyroid drugs. The receptors were gathered from a female donor with Graves disease.

As to this clonotype: A much larger clone lies one base from this, so it may be a read error. The rearrangement uses TRBV6-1 and TRBJ1-4, with D uncertain. The CDR3 length is 17 residues. Germline-derived CDR1 and CDR2 are MNHNS and SASEGT. Trimming took off 3 bases at V and 2 bases at J, with 16 bases between the two ends. The CDR3 loop is CASSERQIASTNEKLFF. CDR3 in DNA: TGTGCCAGCAGTGAGAGGCAGATCGCTTCGACTAATGAAAAACTGTTTTTT.

This clonotype was detected only once. A much more abundant neighbour one base away suggests this may be a read error. This sequence joins TRBV7-8 and TRBJ1-2; the D is unclear. Trimming took off 4 bases at V and 4 bases at J, with 7 bases between the two ends. Germline values: CDR1 SGHVS, CDR2 FQNEAQ. CDR3 size: 12 residues. For the CDR3, the DNA is TGTGCCAGCAGCTCAGACATCTATGGCTACACCTTC. It is translated as CASSSDIYGYTF.

The rearrangement uses TRBV5-1 and TRBJ2-1; 8 bases line up with TRBD2. J was trimmed by 4 bases and V by 0 bases; bases with no gene match: 12. The CDR3 is 18 residues long. CDR1 and CDR2 (germline): SGHRS, YFSETQ. The CDR3 DNA is TGCGCCAGCAGCTTGGGGTGGGCTAGCGGGTTTTCGTACAATGAGCAGTTCTTC. Protein sequence: CASSLGWASGFSYNEQFF.

The V call is TRBV2, the J call TRBJ1-2, with a weak D call TRBD1 (5 bases). V gave up 2 bases and J gave up 0 bases, with 13 bases separating them. CDR1 SNHLY and CDR2 FYNNEI come from the germline V gene. The CDR3 spans 16 residues. The CDR3 sequence: CASSEPRDPANYGYTF. CDR3 coding DNA: TGTGCCAGCAGTGAACCCAGGGACCCAGCTAACTATGGCTACACCTTC.

This clonotype has ten or more counts. The rearrangement links TRBV11-3 to TRBJ1-2, with TRBD1 matching 7 bases. CDR3 length: 14 residues. Germline CDR1 is SGHNT and CDR2 is YENEEA. Trimming cost V 5 bases and J 4 bases; bases outside gene matches: 7. The CDR3 is CASSQGTVFYGYTF. CDR3 nucleotide sequence: TGTGCCAGCAGCCAAGGGACAGTGTTCTATGGCTACACCTTC. Together with reference TRBV11-3 and TRBJ1-2, the CDR3 gives the full variable domain: EAGVVQSPRYKIIEKKQPVAFWCNPISGHNTLYWYLQNLGQGPELLIRYENEEAVDDSQLPKDRFSAERLKGVDSTLKIQPAELGDSAVYLCASSQGTVFYGYTFGSGTRLTVV.

The table lists this clonotype with many counts. The chain is built from TRBV11-2 and TRBJ1-5, with unresolved D. Trimming removed 5 bases at V and 7 bases at J, with 12 bases between. CDR1 and CDR2 (germline): SGHAT, FQNNGV. The CDR3 is 13 amino acids. CDR3 nucleotides: TGTGCCAGCAGCCCAAATACAAGGCAGCCCCAGCATTTT. It is translated as CASSPNTRQPQHF.

This clonotype appeared many times. The chain employs TRBV7-9 and TRBJ1-1; a possible D gene is TRBD1 (5 bases). The length of the CDR3 is 12 residues. Germline V gives CDR1 SEHNR, CDR2 FQNEAQ (reference sequence). V was shortened by 5 bases and J by 9 bases, with 13 bases between the two germline ends. The CDR3: CASSPQGRQAFF. The CDR3 DNA follows: TGTGCCAGCAGCCCCCAGGGACGGCAAGCTTTCTTT.

This clonotype occurred many times. This chain joins TRBV10-3 and TRBJ2-2; D remains unclear. V lost 8 bases and J 0 bases, leaving 13 bases between the germline ends. CDR1 and CDR2 from the germline V gene are ENHRY and SYGVKD. This CDR3 has 15 amino acids. CDR3 in amino acids: CAIGRTGANTGELFF. The CDR3, as DNA: TGTGCCATCGGCCGGACGGGCGCGAACACCGGGGAGCTGTTTTTT.

Notes on this clonotype: A far larger clone lies a single base away; this is likely a read error. This chain links TRBV29-1 with TRBJ2-7; no reliable D call. CDR3 length: 10 amino acids. CDR1 is SQVTM, CDR2 ANQGSEA, per germline. Trimming took 3 bases from V and 7 from J, leaving 7 bases between them. The CDR3, as DNA: TGCAGCGTTGATGCAAGTGAGCAGTACTTC. Protein product: CSVDASEQYF.

The CDR3 loop is CASGIDRGNQPQHF. CDR3 nucleotides: TGTGCCAGCGGTATTGACAGGGGCAATCAGCCCCAGCATTTT. This chain connects TRBV12-3 or TRBV12-4 to TRBJ1-5, with 7 bases that match TRBD1. V lost 8 bases, J lost 2 bases, and 6 bases stayed unmatched. This CDR3 has 14 amino acids.

There are many counts of this clonotype. The chain employs TRBV11-3 and TRBJ2-1, with D perhaps TRBD1 (5 bases). The ends were cut back, 5 bases at V and 0 bases at J, with 14 bases in the middle. The CDR3 runs to 16 residues. The V gene's germline CDR1 is SGHNT and CDR2 YENEEA. This CDR3 is CASSLDSRSSYNEQFF. CDR3 DNA: TGTGCCAGCAGCCTCGACAGCCGAAGCTCCTACAATGAGCAGTTCTTC.

This clonotype has a count of ten or more. The CDR3: CASGLGDFSTDTQYF. The CDR3 DNA reads TGTGCTAGTGGTTTAGGTGACTTCAGCACAGATACGCAGTATTTT. This chain joins TRBV12-5 and TRBJ2-3; D is unclear. Trimming pared 3 bases from V and 0 bases from J, leaving 10 bases between. This CDR3 comprises 15 residues. CDR1 LGHNT and CDR2 FRNRAP come from the germline V gene.

V and J are TRBV4-1 and TRBJ1-1, with a tentative D call TRBD1 (6 bases). Germline CDR1 MGHRA, CDR2 YSYEKL. V dropped 1 base and J dropped 6 bases, with 15 bases sitting between them. The CDR3 length is 15 residues. Written as DNA, the CDR3 is TGCGCCAGCAGCCAAGTAGCGGGGGCTAATTCTGAAGCTTTCTTT. Translated, it gives CASSQVAGANSEAFF.

The chain recombines TRBV19 with TRBJ2-7; TRBD1 aligns across 9 bases. Germline V gene sequence: CDR1 LNHDA, CDR2 SQIVND (reference sequence). CDR3 length: 15 amino acids. The ends lost 3 bases at V and 4 bases at J; junction bases unmatched: 7. CDR3 sequence reads: CASSMRGQGQYEQYF. The CDR3 DNA reads as TGTGCCAGTAGTATGAGGGGACAGGGACAGTACGAGCAGTACTTC.

This clonotype was detected many times. V and J are TRBV5-1 and TRBJ2-2, with D possibly being TRBD1 (5 bases). The CDR3 covers 14 residues. Deletions cut 3 bases from V and 6 bases from J, with 12 bases between. Germline loops: CDR1 SGHRS, CDR2 YFSETQ. The CDR3 here is CASSSQGVAGELFF. CDR3 DNA: TGCGCCAGCAGCTCCCAGGGTGTGGCCGGGGAGCTGTTTTTT.